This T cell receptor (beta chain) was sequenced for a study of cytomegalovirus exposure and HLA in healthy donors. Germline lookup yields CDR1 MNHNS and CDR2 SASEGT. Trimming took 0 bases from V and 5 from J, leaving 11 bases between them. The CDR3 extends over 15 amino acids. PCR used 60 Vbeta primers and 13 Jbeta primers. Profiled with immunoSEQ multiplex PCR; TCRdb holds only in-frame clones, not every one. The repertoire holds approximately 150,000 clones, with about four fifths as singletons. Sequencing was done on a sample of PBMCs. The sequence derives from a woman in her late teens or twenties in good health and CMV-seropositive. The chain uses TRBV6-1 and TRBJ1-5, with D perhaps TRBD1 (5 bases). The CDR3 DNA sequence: TGTGCCAGCAGTGAAGCGGGGGGGATGTATCAGCCCCAGCATTTT. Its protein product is CASSEAGGMYQPQHF.